Shown below are 2 T cell receptor beta chains from a single sample sequenced in a study of T cell changes during pregnancy in multiple sclerosis. Libraries were prepared by immunoSEQ multiplex PCR; TCRdb keeps only in-frame clonotypes and omits some of them. The repertoire holds more than 65,000 clones, with around 93% as singletons. Sequences were derived from peripheral blood, sampled in the first trimester of pregnancy. Source of these receptors: a female donor with multiple sclerosis, enrolled in a pregnancy study.

The chain uses TRBV11-1 and TRBJ1-1; the match to TRBD1 covers 7 bases. Germline V CDR1 and CDR2: SGHAT, FQDESV (reference sequence). The CDR3 consists of 14 residues. V lost 6 bases to trimming and J lost 5 bases; unmatched junction nucleotides: 9. The chain's CDR3 is CASRPRTGRTEAFF. CDR3 DNA: TGTGCCAGCAGACCCCGGACAGGACGGACTGAAGCTTTCTTT.

The chain carries TRBV2 and TRBJ1-1; possibly TRBD1 for D (6 bases). The CDR3 contains 11 residues. Germline CDR1 SNHLY, CDR2 FYNNEI. Trimming shortened V by 8 bases and J by 9 bases, and 13 bases separated the two germline ends. CDR3 loop: CASSSWGQAFF. The CDR3 bases are TGTGCCAGCTCCTCTTGGGGGCAAGCTTTCTTT.